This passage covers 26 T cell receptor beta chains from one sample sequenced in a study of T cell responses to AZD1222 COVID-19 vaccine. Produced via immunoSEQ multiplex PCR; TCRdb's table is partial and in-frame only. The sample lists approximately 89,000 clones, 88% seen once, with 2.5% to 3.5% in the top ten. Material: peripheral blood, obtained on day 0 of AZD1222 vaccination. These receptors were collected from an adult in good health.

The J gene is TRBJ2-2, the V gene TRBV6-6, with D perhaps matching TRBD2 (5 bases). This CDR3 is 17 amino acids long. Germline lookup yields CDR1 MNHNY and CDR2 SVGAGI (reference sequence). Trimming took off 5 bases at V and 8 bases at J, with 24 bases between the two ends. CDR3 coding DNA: TGTGCCAGCAGTCCTAGACTATCCTCGGTAACCATGGGGGAGCTGTTTTTT. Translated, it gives CASSPRLSSVTMGELFF.

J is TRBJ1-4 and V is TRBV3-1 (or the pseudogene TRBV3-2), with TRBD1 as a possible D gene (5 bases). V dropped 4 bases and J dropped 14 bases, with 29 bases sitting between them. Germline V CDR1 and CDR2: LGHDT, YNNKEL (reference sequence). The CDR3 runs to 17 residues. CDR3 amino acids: CASSPSSGPHRMKWLFF. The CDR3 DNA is TGTGCCAGCAGCCCATCATCCGGCCCCCACAGGATGAAATGGCTGTTTTTT.

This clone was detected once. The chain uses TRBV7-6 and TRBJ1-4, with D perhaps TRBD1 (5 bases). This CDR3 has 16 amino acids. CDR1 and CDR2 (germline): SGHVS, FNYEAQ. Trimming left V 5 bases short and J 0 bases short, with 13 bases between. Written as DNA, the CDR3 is TGTGCCAGCAGCCAGGGCGGGCAGGCAACTAATGAAAAACTGTTTTTT. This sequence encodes CASSQGGQATNEKLFF.

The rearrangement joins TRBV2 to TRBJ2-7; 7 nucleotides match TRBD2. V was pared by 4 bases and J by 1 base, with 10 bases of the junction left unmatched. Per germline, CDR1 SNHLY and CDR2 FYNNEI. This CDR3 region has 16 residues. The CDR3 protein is CASSGTSGEESYEQYF. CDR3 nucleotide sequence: TGTGCCAGCAGTGGAACCAGCGGGGAAGAATCCTACGAGCAGTACTTC.

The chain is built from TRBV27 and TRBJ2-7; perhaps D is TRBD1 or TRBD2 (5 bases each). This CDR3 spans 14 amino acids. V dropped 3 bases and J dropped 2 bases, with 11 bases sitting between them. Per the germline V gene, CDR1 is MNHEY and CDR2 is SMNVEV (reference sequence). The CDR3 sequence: CASSFGTGTYEQYF. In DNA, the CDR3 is TGTGCCAGCAGTTTTGGGACCGGAACCTACGAGCAGTACTTC.

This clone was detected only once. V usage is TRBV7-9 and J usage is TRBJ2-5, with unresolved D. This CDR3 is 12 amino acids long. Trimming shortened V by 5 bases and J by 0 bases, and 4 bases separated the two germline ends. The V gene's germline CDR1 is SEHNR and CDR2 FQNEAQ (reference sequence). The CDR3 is CASSPDQETQYF. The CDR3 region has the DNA TGTGCCAGCAGCCCCGACCAAGAGACCCAGTACTTC.

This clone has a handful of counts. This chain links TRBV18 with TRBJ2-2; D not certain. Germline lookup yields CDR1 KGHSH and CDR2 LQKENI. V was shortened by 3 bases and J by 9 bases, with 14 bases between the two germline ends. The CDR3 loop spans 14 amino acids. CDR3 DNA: TGTGCCAGCTCACCCCCCTCTAGGAACTGGGAGCTGTTTTTT. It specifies CASSPPSRNWELFF.

The chain's CDR3 is CAWSRGTRGTQYF. The CDR3 region has the DNA TGTGCCTGGAGTCGCGGGACACGGGGGACCCAGTACTTC. The J gene is TRBJ2-5, the V gene TRBV30; D is possibly TRBD1 or TRBD2 (6 bases each). Germline CDR1 GTSNPN, CDR2 SVGIG (reference sequence). With 2 bases removed from V and 7 bases from J, the gap between germline ends came to 14 bases. CDR3 length equals 13 residues. Variable domain in full (rest from reference TRBV30 and TRBJ2-5): SQTIHQWPATLVQPVGSPLSLECTVEGTSNPNLYWYRQAAGRGLQLLFYSVGIGQISSEVPQNLSASRPQDRQFILSSKKLLLSDSGFYLCAWSRGTRGTQYFGPGTRLLVL.

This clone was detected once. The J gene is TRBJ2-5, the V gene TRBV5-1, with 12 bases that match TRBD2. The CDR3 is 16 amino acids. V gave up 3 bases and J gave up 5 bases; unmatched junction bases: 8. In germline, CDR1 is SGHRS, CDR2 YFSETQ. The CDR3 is CASSSQLAGGQETQYF. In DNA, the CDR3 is TGCGCCAGCAGCTCCCAGCTAGCGGGGGGGCAGGAGACCCAGTACTTC.

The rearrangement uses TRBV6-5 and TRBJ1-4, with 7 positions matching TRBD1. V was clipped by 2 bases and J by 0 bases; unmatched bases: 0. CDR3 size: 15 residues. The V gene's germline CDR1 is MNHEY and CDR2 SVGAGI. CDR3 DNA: TGTGCCAGCAGTTACGGACAGGCAACTAATGAAAAACTGTTTTTT. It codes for CASSYGQATNEKLFF.

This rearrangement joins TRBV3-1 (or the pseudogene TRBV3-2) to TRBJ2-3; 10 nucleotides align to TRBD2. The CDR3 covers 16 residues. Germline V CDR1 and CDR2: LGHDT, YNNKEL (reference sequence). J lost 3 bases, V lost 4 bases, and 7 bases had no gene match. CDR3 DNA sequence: TGTGCCAGCAGCCTCATAGCGGGGGGCATGACAGATACGCAGTATTTT. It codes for CASSLIAGGMTDTQYF.

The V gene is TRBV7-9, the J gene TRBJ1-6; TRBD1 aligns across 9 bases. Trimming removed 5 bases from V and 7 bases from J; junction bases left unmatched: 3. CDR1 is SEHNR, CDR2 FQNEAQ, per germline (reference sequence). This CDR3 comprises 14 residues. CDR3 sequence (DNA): TGTGCCAGCAGCGCGGGACAGGGAAATTCACCCCTCCACTTT. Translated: CASSAGQGNSPLHF.

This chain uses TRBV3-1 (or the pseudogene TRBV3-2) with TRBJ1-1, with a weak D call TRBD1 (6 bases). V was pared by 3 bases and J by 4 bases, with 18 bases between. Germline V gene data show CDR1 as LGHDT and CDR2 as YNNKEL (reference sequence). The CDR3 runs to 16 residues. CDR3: CASSHVGSGARTEAFF. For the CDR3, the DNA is TGTGCCAGCAGCCATGTCGGGTCGGGGGCGCGCACTGAAGCTTTCTTT.

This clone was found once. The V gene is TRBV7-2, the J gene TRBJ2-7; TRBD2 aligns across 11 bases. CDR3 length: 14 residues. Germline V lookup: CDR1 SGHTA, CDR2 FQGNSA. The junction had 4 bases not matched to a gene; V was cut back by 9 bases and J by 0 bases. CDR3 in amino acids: CASSSGGHSYEQYF. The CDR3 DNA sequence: TGTGCCAGTTCTAGCGGGGGGCACTCCTACGAGCAGTACTTC.

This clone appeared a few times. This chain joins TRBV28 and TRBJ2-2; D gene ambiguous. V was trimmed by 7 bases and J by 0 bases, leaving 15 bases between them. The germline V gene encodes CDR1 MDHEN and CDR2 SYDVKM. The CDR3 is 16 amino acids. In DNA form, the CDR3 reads TGTGCCAGCAATCGTATTCGGGTGACGAACACCGGGGAGCTGTTTTTT. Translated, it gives CASNRIRVTNTGELFF.

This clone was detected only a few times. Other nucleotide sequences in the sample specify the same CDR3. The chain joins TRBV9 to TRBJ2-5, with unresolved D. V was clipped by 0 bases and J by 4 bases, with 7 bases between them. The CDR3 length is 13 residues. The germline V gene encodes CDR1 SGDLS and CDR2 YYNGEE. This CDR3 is CASSVARGETQYF. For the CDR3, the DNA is TGTGCCAGCAGCGTAGCTAGAGGAGAGACCCAGTACTTC.

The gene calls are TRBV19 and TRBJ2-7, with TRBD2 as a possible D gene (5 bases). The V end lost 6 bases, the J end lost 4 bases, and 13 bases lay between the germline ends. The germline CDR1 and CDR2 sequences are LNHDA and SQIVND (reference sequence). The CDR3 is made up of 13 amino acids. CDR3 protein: CASSVADLYEQYF. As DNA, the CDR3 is TGTGCCAGTAGCGTCGCGGACTTATACGAGCAGTACTTC.

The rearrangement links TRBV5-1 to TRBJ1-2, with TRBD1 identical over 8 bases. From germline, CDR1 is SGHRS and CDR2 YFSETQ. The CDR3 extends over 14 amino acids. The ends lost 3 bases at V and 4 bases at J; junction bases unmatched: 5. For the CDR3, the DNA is TGCGCCAGCAGCTCCACCGGGACAGGCTATGGCTACACCTTC. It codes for CASSSTGTGYGYTF.

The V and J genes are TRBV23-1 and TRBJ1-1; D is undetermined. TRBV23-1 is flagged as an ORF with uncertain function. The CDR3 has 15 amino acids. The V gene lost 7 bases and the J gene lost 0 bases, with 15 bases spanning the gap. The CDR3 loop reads CASTSKSALNTEAFF. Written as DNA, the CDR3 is TGCGCCAGCACCTCTAAGTCCGCTTTGAACACTGAAGCTTTCTTT.

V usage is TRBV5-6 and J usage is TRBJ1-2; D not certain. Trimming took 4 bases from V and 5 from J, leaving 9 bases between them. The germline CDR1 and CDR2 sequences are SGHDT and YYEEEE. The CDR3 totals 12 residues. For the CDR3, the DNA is TGTGCCAGCAGCACGGACCGATATGGCTACACCTTC. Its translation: CASSTDRYGYTF. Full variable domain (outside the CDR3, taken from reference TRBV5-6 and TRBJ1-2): DAGVTQSPTHLIKTRGQQVTLRCSPKSGHDTVSWYQQALGQGPQFIFQYYEEEERQRGNFPDRFSGHQFPNYSSELNVNALLLGDSALYLCASSTDRYGYTFGSGTRLTVV.

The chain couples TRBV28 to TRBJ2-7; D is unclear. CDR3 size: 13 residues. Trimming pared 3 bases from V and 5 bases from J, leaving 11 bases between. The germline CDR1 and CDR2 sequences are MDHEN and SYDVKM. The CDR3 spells CASSFPPIHEQYF. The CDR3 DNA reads TGTGCCAGCAGTTTTCCTCCCATACACGAGCAGTACTTC.

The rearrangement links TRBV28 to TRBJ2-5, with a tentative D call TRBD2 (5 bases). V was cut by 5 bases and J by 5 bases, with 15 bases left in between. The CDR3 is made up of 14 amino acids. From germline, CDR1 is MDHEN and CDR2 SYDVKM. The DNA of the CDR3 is TGTGCCAGCAGTCCGGCCGGACTGTTGGAGACCCAGTACTTC. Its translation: CASSPAGLLETQYF.

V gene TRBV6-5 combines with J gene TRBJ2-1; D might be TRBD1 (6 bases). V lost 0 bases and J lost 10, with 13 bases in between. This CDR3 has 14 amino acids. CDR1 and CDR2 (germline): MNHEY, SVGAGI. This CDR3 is CASSYSHTGYEQFF. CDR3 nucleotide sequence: TGTGCCAGCAGTTACTCGCATACAGGGTACGAGCAGTTCTTC.

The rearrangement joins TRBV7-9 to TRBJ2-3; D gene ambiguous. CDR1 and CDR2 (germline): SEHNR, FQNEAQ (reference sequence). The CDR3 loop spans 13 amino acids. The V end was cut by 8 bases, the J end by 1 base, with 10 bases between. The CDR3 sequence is CASVRGGTDTQYF. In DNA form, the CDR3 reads TGTGCCAGCGTCCGCGGCGGCACAGATACGCAGTATTTT.

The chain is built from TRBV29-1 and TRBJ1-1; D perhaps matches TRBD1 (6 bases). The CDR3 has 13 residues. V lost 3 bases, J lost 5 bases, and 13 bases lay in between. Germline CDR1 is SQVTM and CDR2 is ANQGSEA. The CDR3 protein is CSVEHRDGTEAFF. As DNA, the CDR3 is TGCAGCGTTGAGCACAGGGATGGGACTGAAGCTTTCTTT. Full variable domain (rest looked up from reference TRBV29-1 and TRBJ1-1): SAVISQKPSRDICQRGTSLTIQCQVDSQVTMMFWYRQQPGQSLTLIATANQGSEATYESGFVIDKFPISRPNLTFSTLTVSNMSPEDSSIYLCSVEHRDGTEAFFGQGTRLTVV.

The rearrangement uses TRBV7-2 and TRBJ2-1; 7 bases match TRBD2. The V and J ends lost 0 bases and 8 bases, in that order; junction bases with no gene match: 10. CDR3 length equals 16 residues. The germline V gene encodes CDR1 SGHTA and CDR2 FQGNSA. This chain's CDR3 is CASSLAIYGGTDEQFF. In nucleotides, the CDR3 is TGTGCCAGCAGCTTAGCGATCTACGGGGGGACCGATGAGCAGTTCTTC. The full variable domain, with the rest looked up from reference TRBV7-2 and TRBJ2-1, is GAGVSQSPSNKVTEKGKDVELRCDPISGHTALYWYRQSLGQGLEFLIYFQGNSAPDKSGLPSDRFSAERTGGSVSTLTIQRTQQEDSAVYLCASSLAIYGGTDEQFFGPGTRLTVL.